This T cell receptor (beta chain) emerged from a study of beta chain features in type 1 diabetes. Study conclusions and caveats: In type 1 diabetes patients, VDJ junctions had fewer insertions; deletions at these junctions were more frequent.

Germline V gene sequence: CDR1 SGHDT, CDR2 YYEEEE. The CDR3 length is 13 residues. The V and J ends lost 8 bases and 0 bases respectively, with 12 bases between them. The entirety of the isolated RNA underwent reverse transcription, so expressed TCRB transcripts were sequenced. Naive, central memory and regulatory T cell samples averaged about 3.57 million reads. Using immunoSEQ multiplex PCR, the repertoire was profiled, and TCRdb retains in-frame clones only, with some absent. The sample lists some 160,000 clones; less than 9.5% were seen once. A sort by CD45RO/CCR7/CD25/CD127/CD95/CD27 yielded CD4+ naive, central memory, regulatory and stem cell-like memory cells. Of note for this clone: What it recognizes is unknown.

The source material was central memory CD4+ T cells from blood. This sequence joins TRBV5-6 and TRBJ2-7; D gene uncertain. The clonotype originates from a woman under 30 in good health. The CDR3 DNA reads as TGTGCCAGTTACAGCAGCACCTCCTACGAGCAGTACTTC. Translation gives CASYSSTSYEQYF.